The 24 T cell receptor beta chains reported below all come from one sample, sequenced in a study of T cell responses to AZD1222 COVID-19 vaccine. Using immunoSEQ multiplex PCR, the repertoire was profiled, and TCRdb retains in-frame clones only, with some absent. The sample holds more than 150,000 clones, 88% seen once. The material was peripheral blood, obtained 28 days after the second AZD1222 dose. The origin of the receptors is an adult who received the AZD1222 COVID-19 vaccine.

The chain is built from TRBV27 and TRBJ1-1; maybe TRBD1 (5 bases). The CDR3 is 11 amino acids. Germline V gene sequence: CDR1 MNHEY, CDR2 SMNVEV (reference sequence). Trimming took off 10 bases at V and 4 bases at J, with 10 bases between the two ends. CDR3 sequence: CATLGGTEAFF. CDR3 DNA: TGTGCCACCCTTGGGGGCACTGAAGCTTTCTTT.

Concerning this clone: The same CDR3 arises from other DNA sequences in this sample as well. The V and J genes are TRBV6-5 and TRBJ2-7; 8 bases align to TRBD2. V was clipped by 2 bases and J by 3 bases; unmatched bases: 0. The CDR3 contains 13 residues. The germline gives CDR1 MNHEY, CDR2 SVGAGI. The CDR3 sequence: CASSYGTSYEQYF. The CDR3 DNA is TGTGCCAGCAGTTACGGGACTAGCTACGAGCAGTACTTC.

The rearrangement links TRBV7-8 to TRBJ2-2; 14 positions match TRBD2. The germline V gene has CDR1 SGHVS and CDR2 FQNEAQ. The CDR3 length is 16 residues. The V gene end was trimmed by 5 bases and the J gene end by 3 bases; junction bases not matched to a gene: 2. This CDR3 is CASSTGLAGDTGELFF. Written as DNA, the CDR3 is TGTGCCAGCAGCACGGGACTAGCGGGAGACACCGGGGAGCTGTTTTTT.

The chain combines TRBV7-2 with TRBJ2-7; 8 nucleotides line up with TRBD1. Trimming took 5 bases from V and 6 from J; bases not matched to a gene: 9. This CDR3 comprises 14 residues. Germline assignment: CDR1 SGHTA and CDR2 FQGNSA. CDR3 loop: CASSQSRTGREQYF. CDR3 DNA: TGTGCCAGCAGCCAATCCAGGACAGGGCGCGAGCAGTACTTC. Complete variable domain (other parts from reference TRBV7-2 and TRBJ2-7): GAGVSQSPSNKVTEKGKDVELRCDPISGHTALYWYRQSLGQGLEFLIYFQGNSAPDKSGLPSDRFSAERTGGSVSTLTIQRTQQEDSAVYLCASSQSRTGREQYFGPGTRLTVT.

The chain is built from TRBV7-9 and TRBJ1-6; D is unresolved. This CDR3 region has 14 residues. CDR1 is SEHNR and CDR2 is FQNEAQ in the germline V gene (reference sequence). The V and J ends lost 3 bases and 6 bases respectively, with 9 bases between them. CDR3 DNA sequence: TGTGCCAGCAGCTTGGAGCTGGGTAATTCACCCCTCCACTTT. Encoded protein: CASSLELGNSPLHF. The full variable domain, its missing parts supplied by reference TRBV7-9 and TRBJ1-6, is DTGVSQNPRHKITKRGQNVTFRCDPISEHNRLYWYRQTLGQGPEFLTYFQNEAQLEKSRLLSDRFSAERPKGSFSTLEIQRTEQGDSAMYLCASSLELGNSPLHFGNGTRLTVT.

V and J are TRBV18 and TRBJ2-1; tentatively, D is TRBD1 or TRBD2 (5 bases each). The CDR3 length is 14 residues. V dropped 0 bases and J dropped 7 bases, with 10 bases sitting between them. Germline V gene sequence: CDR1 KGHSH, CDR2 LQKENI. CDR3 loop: CASSPPREGNEQFF. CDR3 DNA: TGTGCCAGCTCACCACCACGAGAGGGGAATGAGCAGTTCTTC.

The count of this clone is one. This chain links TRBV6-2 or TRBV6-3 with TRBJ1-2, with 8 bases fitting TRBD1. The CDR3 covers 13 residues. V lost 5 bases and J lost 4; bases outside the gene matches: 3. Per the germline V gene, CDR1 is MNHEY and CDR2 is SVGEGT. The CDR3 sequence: CASSTDRVYGYTF. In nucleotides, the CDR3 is TGTGCCAGCAGTACGGACAGGGTCTATGGCTACACCTTC.

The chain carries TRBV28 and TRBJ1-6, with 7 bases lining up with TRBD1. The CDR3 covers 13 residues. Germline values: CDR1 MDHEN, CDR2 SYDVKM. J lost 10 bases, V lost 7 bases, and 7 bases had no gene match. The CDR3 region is CASTGQVPSPLHF. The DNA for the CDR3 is TGTGCCAGCACCGGACAGGTCCCCTCACCCCTCCACTTT.

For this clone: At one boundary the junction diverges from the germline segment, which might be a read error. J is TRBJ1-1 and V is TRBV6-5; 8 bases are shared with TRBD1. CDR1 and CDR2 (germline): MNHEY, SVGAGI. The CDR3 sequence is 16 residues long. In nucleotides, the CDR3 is TGTGCCAGCAGCTACTCCGCAGGGGGCTTGAGCACTGAAGCTTTCTTT. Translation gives CASSYSAGGLSTEAFF.

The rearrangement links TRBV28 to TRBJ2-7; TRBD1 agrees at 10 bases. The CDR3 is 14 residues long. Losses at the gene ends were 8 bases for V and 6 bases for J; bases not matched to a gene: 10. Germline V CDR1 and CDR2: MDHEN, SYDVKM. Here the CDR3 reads CASLTGQGRSEQYF. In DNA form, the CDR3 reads TGTGCCAGCTTAACGGGACAGGGGAGGAGCGAGCAGTACTTC.

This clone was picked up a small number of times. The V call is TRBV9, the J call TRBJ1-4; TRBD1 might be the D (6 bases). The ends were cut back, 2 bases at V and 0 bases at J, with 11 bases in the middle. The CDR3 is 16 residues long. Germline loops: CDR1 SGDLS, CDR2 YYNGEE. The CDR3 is CASSVRGPATNEKLFF. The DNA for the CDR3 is TGTGCCAGCAGCGTTCGGGGGCCCGCAACTAATGAAAAACTGTTTTTT.

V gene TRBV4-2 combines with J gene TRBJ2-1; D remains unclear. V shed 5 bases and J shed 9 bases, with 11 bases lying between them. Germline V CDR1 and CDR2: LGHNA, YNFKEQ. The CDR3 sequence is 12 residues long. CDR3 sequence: CASSYRWGEQFF. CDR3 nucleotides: TGTGCCAGCAGCTATAGGTGGGGTGAGCAGTTCTTC.

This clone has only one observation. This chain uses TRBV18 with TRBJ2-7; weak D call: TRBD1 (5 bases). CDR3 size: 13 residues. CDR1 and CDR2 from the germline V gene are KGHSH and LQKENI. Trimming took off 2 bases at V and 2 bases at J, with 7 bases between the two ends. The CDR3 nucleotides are TGTGCCAGCTCACCAAGACAGCCCTACGAGCAGTACTTC. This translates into CASSPRQPYEQYF.

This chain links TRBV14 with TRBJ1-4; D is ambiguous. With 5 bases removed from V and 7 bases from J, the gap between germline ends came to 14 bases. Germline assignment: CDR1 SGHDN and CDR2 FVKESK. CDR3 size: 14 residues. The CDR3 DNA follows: TGTGCCAGCAGCGAAAGGTACCGACCTGAAAAACTGTTTTTT. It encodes CASSERYRPEKLFF.

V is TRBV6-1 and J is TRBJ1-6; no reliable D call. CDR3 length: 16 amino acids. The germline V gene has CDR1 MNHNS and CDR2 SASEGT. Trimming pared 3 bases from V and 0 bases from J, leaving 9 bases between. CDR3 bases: TGTGCCAGCAGTGAGAGGGATCGCTCCTATAATTCACCCCTCCACTTT. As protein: CASSERDRSYNSPLHF.

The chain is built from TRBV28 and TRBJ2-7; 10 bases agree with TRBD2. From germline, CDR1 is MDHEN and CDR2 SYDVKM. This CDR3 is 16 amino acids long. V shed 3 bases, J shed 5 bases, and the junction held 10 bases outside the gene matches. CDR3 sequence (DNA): TGTGCCAGCAGTTTTCCACAGCGGGAGGGCCTCAACGAGCAGTACTTC. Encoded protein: CASSFPQREGLNEQYF.

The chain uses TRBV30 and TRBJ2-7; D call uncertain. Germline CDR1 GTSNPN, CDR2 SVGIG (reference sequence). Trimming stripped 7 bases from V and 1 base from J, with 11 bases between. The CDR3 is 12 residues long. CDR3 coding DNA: TGTGCCTCCGTCAGGAATTCCTACGAGCAGTACTTC. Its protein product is CASVRNSYEQYF.

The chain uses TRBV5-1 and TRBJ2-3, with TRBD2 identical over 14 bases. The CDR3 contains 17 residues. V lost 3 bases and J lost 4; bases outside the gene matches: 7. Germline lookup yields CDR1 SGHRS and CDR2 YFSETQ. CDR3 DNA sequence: TGCGCCAGCAGCTCCGGACTAGCGGGAGGAAGCCCAGATACGCAGTATTTT. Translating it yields CASSSGLAGGSPDTQYF.

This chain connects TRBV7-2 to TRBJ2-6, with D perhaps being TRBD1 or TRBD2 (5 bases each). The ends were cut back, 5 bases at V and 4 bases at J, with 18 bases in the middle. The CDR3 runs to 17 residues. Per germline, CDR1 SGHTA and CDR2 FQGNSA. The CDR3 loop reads CASSPGSARGGANVLTF. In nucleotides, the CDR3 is TGTGCCAGCAGCCCGGGATCCGCTAGGGGCGGGGCCAACGTCCTGACTTTC. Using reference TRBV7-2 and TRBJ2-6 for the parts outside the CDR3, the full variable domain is GAGVSQSPSNKVTEKGKDVELRCDPISGHTALYWYRQSLGQGLEFLIYFQGNSAPDKSGLPSDRFSAERTGGSVSTLTIQRTQQEDSAVYLCASSPGSARGGANVLTFGAGSRLTVL.

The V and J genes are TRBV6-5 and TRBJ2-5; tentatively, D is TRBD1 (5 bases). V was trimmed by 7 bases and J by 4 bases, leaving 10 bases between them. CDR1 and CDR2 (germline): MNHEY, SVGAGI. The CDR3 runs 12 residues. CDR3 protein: CASNQGRETQYF. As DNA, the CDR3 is TGTGCCAGCAACCAGGGCCGAGAGACCCAGTACTTC.

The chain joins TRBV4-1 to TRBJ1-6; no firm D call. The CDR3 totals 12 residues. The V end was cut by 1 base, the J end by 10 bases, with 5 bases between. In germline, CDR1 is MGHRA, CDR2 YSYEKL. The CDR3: CASSQGVSPLHF. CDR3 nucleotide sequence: TGCGCCAGCAGCCAAGGAGTGTCACCCCTCCACTTT.

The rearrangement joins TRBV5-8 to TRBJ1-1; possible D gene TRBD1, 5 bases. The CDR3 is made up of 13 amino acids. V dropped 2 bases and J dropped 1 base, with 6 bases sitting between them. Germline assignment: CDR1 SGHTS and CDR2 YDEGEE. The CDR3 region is CASSFQGNTEAFF. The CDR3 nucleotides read TGTGCCAGCAGCTTCCAGGGGAACACTGAAGCTTTCTTT.

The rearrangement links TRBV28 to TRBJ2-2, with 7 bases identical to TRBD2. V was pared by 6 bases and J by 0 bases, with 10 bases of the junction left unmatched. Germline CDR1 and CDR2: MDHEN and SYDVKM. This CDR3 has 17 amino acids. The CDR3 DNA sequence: TGTGCCAGCAGCTTACCCACGGGAGGACCGAACACCGGGGAGCTGTTTTTT. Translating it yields CASSLPTGGPNTGELFF. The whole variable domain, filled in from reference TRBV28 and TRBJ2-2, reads DVKVTQSSRYLVKRTGEKVFLECVQDMDHENMFWYRQDPGLGLRLIYFSYDVKMKEKGDIPEGYSVSREKKERFSLILESASTNQTSMYLCASSLPTGGPNTGELFFGEGSRLTVL.

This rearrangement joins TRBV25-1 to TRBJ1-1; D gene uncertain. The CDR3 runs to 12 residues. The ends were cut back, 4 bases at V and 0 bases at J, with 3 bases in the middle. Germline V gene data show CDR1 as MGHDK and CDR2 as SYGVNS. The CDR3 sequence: CASSAVNTEAFF. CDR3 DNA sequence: TGTGCCAGCAGTGCTGTGAACACTGAAGCTTTCTTT.